This TCR beta chain emerged from a study of T cell responses to AZD1222 COVID-19 vaccine. Measured with immunoSEQ multiplex PCR; TCRdb has only the in-frame clones, and not every one. The sample consists of about 150,000 clones, approximately 85% of them appearing once. The CDR3 runs to 16 residues. Unmatched junction bases numbered 11, after V lost 4 bases and J lost 5 bases. Germline assignment: CDR1 MDHEN and CDR2 SYDVKM. As for this clone: What it binds is not known.

Study conclusions and caveats: A reported finding is that nearly half of spike-specific TCRs target unmutated variant regions. Baseline serology detected seropositivity in only six AZD1222 recipients.

This TCR came from an adult in good health. This chain connects TRBV28 to TRBJ2-5, with 9 bases fitting TRBD1. Sample: peripheral blood, taken on day 0 of AZD1222 vaccination. The CDR3 here is CASSWALTGGFETQYF. The DNA for the CDR3 is TGTGCCAGCAGTTGGGCCCTGACAGGGGGTTTTGAGACCCAGTACTTC. The variable domain in full, completed from reference TRBV28 and TRBJ2-5, reads DVKVTQSSRYLVKRTGEKVFLECVQDMDHENMFWYRQDPGLGLRLIYFSYDVKMKEKGDIPEGYSVSREKKERFSLILESASTNQTSMYLCASSWALTGGFETQYFGPGTRLLVL.